Reported below is one T cell receptor beta chain. A junction end diverges from the germline sequence, so it may reflect a read error. This entry comes from a study of blood T cell repertoires in COVID-19. The CDR3 has 15 residues. Germline CDR1 and CDR2: KGHSH and LQKENI. Measured with immunoSEQ multiplex PCR; TCRdb has only the in-frame clones, and not every one. The profile shows 100,000 or so clones, around 80% of them singletons. The receptor was derived from a man aged 65 to 85 with active or convalescent COVID-19. This chain connects TRBV18 to TRBJ2-1; 10 bases are shared with TRBD2. The sequenced material came from peripheral blood. DNA of the CDR3: TGTGCCAGCTCACTCTTGACTAGCGGGTATCCCTTAAATCTCTTC. Translated: CASSLLTSGYPLNLF.